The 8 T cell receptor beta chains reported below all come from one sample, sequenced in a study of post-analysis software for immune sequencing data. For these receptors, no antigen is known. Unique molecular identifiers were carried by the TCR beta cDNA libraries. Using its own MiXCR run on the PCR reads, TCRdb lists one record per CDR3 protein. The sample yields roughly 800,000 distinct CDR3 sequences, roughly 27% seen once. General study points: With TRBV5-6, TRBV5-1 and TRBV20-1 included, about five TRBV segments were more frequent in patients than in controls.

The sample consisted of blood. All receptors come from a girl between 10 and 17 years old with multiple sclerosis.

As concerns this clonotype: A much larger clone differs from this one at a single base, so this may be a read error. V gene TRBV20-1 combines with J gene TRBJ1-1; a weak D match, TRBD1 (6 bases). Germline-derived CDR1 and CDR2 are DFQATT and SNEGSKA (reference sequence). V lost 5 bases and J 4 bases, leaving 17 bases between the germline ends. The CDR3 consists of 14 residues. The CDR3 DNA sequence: TGCAGTGCTGGAACGGCGGACAGAACCACTGAAGCTTTCTTT. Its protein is CSAGTADRTTEAFF.

The CDR3 DNA reads as TGTGCCAGCAGGCAAGCGGGGAGGAATCAGCCCCAGCATTTT. Its translation: CASRQAGRNQPQHF. V is TRBV12-3 or TRBV12-4 and J is TRBJ1-5; D call uncertain. The CDR3 consists of 14 residues. V lost 6 bases to trimming and J lost 4 bases, with 13 bases between them.

The CDR3 sequence is CASSFKEGTEAFF. The CDR3 DNA is TGTGCCAGCAGTTTCAAGGAAGGAACTGAAGCTTTCTTT. The chain joins TRBV12-3 or TRBV12-4 to TRBJ1-1; no definite D call. CDR3 length: 13 residues. V lost 3 bases, J lost 5 bases, and 10 bases lay in between.

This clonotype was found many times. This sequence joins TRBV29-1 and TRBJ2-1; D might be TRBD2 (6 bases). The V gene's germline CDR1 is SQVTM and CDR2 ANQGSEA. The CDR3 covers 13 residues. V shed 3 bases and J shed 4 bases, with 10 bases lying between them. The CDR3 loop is CSVDGAGYNEQFF. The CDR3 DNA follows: TGCAGCGTTGATGGAGCGGGTTACAATGAGCAGTTCTTC.

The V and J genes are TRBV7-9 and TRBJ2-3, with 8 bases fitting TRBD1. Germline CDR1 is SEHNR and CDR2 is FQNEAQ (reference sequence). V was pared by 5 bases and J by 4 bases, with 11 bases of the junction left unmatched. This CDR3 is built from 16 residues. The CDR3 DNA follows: TGTGCCAGCAGCCCCCGGACAGGGTGGGTGGCAGATACGCAGTATTTT. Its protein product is CASSPRTGWVADTQYF.

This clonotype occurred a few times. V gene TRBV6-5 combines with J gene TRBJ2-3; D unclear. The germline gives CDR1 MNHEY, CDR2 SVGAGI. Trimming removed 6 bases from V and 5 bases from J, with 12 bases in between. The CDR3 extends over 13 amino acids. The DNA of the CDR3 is TGTGCCAGCAGCTCCCTCGGAATAGATACGCAGTATTTT. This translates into CASSSLGIDTQYF.

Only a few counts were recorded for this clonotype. CDR3 DNA: TGCGCCAGCAGCCAAGCGGGGGTGTGGCAAGAGACCCAGTACTTC. Its protein is CASSQAGVWQETQYF. The V call is TRBV4-1, the J call TRBJ2-5; a weak D match, TRBD2 (6 bases). The CDR3 spans 15 residues. Looked up from germline, CDR1 is MGHRA and CDR2 is YSYEKL. Deletions cut 1 base from V and 2 bases from J, with 11 bases between.

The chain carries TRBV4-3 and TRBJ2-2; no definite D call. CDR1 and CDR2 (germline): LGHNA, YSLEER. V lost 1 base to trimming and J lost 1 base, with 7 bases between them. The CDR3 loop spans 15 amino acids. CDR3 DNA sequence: TGCGCCAGCAGCCAAGGCAGGTTGAACACCGGGGAGCTGTTTTTT. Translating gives CASSQGRLNTGELFF.